One T cell receptor beta chain is described in this entry. Its antigen remains unknown. V lost 0 bases and J lost 8, with 8 bases in between. The V gene's germline CDR1 is SGHNT and CDR2 YYREEE (reference sequence). The CDR3 loop spans 12 amino acids. CD4+ T cells that had been cultured provided DNA sequenced with the Oncomine TCR Beta short-read assay. TCRdb ran MiXCR on the PCR reads and lists one entry per CDR3 protein. The data contain about 15,000 distinct CDR3 sequences, roughly 50% of them singletons. This specimen belongs to a study of vaccination and CD4 T cells after COVID-19. Treatment described: approximately 9-day PBMC culture with coronavirus spike peptide pools or control peptides (ViraFEST assay).

This clonotype was obtained from a human donor who had recovered from COVID-19. V and J are TRBV5-4 and TRBJ1-1; D is unclear. The sample in question was CD4+ T cells from blood, cultured in vitro, obtained before SARS-CoV-2 vaccination. The CDR3 sequence: CASSLVGSEAFF. The CDR3 nucleotides are TGTGCCAGCAGCTTGGTGGGGTCAGAAGCTTTCTTT.